This T cell receptor (beta chain) was retrieved from a study of blood T cell repertoires in COVID-19. Across the whole study: Italy, Spain and the United States were the sources of the convalescent and acute COVID-19 samples. PBMCs, B-cell-depleted T cells, or T cells were the source of the cDNA or gDNA that made up the material.

V shed 5 bases and J 3 bases; nucleotides not matched to a gene: 8. CDR1 is MDHEN, CDR2 SYDVKM, per germline. This CDR3 spans 17 amino acids. Authors' methods: Nucleated cell number was recorded as an estimate derived from reference gene primer amplification. TCRdb's table, derived via immunoSEQ multiplex PCR, lists solely in-frame clones and lacks some. D and trimming come from the DNA, and the V and J calls and clone size come from that table. The sample yields about 71,000 clones, 82% seen once. The sequence was collected from a woman of 80 years or more with acute or convalescent COVID-19. The chain recombines TRBV28 with TRBJ2-7, with 15 bases identical to TRBD2. The sample was peripheral blood. The CDR3 DNA is TGTGCCAGCAGTCGCCCGGGACTAGCGGGAGGCTACTACGAGCAGTACTTC. It encodes CASSRPGLAGGYYEQYF.